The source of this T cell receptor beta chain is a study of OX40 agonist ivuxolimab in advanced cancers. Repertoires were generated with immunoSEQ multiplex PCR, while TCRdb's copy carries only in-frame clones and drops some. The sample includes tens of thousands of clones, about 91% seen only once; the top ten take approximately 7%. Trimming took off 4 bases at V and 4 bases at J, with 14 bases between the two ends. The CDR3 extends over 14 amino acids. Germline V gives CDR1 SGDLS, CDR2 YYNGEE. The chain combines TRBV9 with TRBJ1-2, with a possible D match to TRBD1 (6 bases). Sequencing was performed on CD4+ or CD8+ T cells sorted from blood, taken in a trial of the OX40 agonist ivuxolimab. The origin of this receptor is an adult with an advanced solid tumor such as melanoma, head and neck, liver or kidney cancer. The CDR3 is CASSPRGGSYGYTF. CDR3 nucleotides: TGTGCCAGCAGCCCAAGGGGGGGCTCCTATGGCTACACCTTC. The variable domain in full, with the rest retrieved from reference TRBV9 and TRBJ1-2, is DSGVTQTPKHLITATGQRVTLRCSPRSGDLSVYWYQQSLDQGLQFLIQYYNGEERAKGNILERFSAQQFPDLHSELNLSSLELGDSALYFCASSPRGGSYGYTFGSGTRLTVV.